Each of the 25 T cell receptor beta chains below was sequenced from the same sample in a study of beta chain bispecific antibodies for T cell cancers. No antigen is known for these receptors. Whole-study results and caveats: In these mixed samples, most targeted TRBV reads derived from the leukemia cell line.

Blood mononuclear cells were expanded for around three days using either OKT3 anti-CD3 antibody or CD3/CD28 beads. From the 5' RACE reads, TCRdb called clonotypes with MiXCR, one entry per CDR3 protein. The data hold 21,000 or so distinct CDR3 sequences, with about 2.7% observed a single time. The sample taken for sequencing was healthy donor T cells cultured with leukemia cells. The receptor source for this set is a human donor in good health. Some clones in this sample may be carry-over from other donors' samples.

This clonotype was observed at least ten times. The V call is TRBV7-6, the J call TRBJ2-3; TRBD2 matches at 8 bases. Trimming at V came to 4 bases and at J to 6 bases, leaving 3 bases not matched to a gene. This CDR3 spans 13 amino acids. Germline V lookup: CDR1 SGHVS, CDR2 FNYEAQ. CDR3 sequence: CASSSRGGDTQYF. For the CDR3, the DNA is TGTGCCAGCAGCTCCCGGGGGGGGGATACGCAGTATTTT.

Many counts were recorded for this clonotype. V and J are TRBV7-9 and TRBJ1-1; D not certain. This CDR3 has 13 amino acids. V gave up 1 base and J gave up 1 base, with 4 bases separating them. Germline V gene data show CDR1 as SEHNR and CDR2 as FQNEAQ (reference sequence). CDR3 DNA: TGTGCCAGCAGCTTAGTCACGAACACTGAAGCTTTCTTT. It specifies CASSLVTNTEAFF. Based on the CDR3 plus reference TRBV7-9 and TRBJ1-1, the full variable domain is DTGVSQNPRHKITKRGQNVTFRCDPISEHNRLYWYRQTLGQGPEFLTYFQNEAQLEKSRLLSDRFSAERPKGSFSTLEIQRTEQGDSAMYLCASSLVTNTEAFFGQGTRLTVV.

This clonotype was recorded at least ten times. The genes are TRBV27 and TRBJ2-7; perhaps TRBD1 as D (7 bases). This CDR3 spans 13 amino acids. Germline V lookup: CDR1 MNHEY, CDR2 SMNVEV (reference sequence). V lost 4 bases, J lost 6 bases, and 13 bases lay in between. This CDR3 reads CASSWQGGLEQYF. For the CDR3, the DNA is TGTGCCAGCAGTTGGCAGGGGGGCCTCGAGCAGTACTTC.

This clonotype was detected ten times or more. CDR3 sequence: CASTGTGASGYTF. CDR3 nucleotides: TGTGCCAGCACCGGGACAGGGGCCTCCGGCTACACCTTC. The chain couples TRBV6-5 to TRBJ1-2; 10 positions agree with TRBD1. The V and J ends lost 7 bases and 8 bases, in that order; junction bases with no gene match: 7. Germline V gene data show CDR1 as MNHEY and CDR2 as SVGAGI. The CDR3 is made up of 13 amino acids.

V is TRBV27 and J is TRBJ2-6; the D is unclear. Trimming took 1 base from V and 4 from J, leaving 5 bases between them. CDR3 length: 14 amino acids. Looked up from germline, CDR1 is MNHEY and CDR2 is SMNVEV (reference sequence). The CDR3 loop is CASSLLGGANVLTF. The CDR3 nucleotides read TGTGCCAGCAGTTTATTGGGCGGGGCCAACGTCCTGACTTTC.

This clonotype was recorded at least ten times. This chain uses TRBV6-1 with TRBJ2-2; 9 bases line up with TRBD2. This CDR3 spans 20 amino acids. From germline, CDR1 is MNHNS and CDR2 SASEGT. V shed 3 bases and J 5 bases; nucleotides not matched to a gene: 19. The CDR3 loop is CASSDRGGASGVFRTGELFF. In nucleotides, the CDR3 is TGTGCCAGCAGTGACCGGGGGGGTGCTAGCGGGGTATTTAGGACCGGGGAGCTGTTTTTT.

This clonotype was counted at least ten times. One end of the junction is discordant with germline, which a read error may explain. V and J are TRBV27 and TRBJ2-7; D is ambiguous. This CDR3 is built from 9 residues. Per germline, CDR1 MNHEY and CDR2 SMNVEV (reference sequence). For the CDR3, the DNA is TGTGCCAGCAGTTTCTCCCGAGTATTC. Its protein is CASSFSRVF.

V gene TRBV7-9 combines with J gene TRBJ2-7, with TRBD1 matching over 8 bases. The germline V gene has CDR1 SEHNR and CDR2 FQNEAQ (reference sequence). This CDR3 is 17 amino acids long. The V gene end was trimmed by 5 bases and the J gene end by 0 bases; junction bases not matched to a gene: 12. The CDR3 loop reads CASSARQGSPNSYEQYF. CDR3 nucleotide sequence: TGTGCCAGCAGCGCCCGACAGGGGTCTCCTAACTCCTACGAGCAGTACTTC.

In its sample, this clonotype is medium-sized. V and J are TRBV6-5 and TRBJ2-1, with TRBD2 identical over 7 bases. The length of the CDR3 is 16 residues. The germline gives CDR1 MNHEY, CDR2 SVGAGI. The V segment lost 2 bases and the J segment 5 bases; nucleotides outside the gene matches: 9. The CDR3 loop is CASSYDRAGLDNEQFF. The CDR3 nucleotides read TGTGCCAGCAGTTACGATCGGGCTGGACTAGACAATGAGCAGTTCTTC.

This clonotype has more than one count but fewer than ten. The CDR3: CASSWGRTQYEQYF. DNA of the CDR3: TGTGCCAGCAGTTGGGGTAGGACTCAGTACGAGCAGTACTTC. V is TRBV27 and J is TRBJ2-7, with D maybe TRBD2 (5 bases). V was shortened by 4 bases and J by 4 bases, with 14 bases between the two germline ends. CDR1 and CDR2 from the germline V gene are MNHEY and SMNVEV (reference sequence). This CDR3 is 14 amino acids long.

This clonotype was seen repeatedly, ten times or more. The gene calls are TRBV6-5 and TRBJ2-3; 10 positions agree with TRBD2. This CDR3 is 14 amino acids long. Germline V lookup: CDR1 MNHEY, CDR2 SVGAGI. J lost 6 bases, V lost 7 bases, and 7 bases had no gene match. DNA for the CDR3: TGTGCCAGCACCGAGCGGGGGGGCGGCGATACGCAGTATTTT. It translates to CASTERGGGDTQYF.

The chain couples TRBV19 to TRBJ2-1; D may be TRBD2 (7 bases). V was trimmed by 9 bases and J by 3 bases, leaving 12 bases between them. CDR3 length: 13 amino acids. From germline, CDR1 is LNHDA and CDR2 SQIVND (reference sequence). This CDR3 is CASRGGVYNEQFF. In nucleotides, the CDR3 is TGTGCCAGCAGGGGAGGGGTCTACAATGAGCAGTTCTTC.

Within the sample, this clonotype is medium-sized. V gene TRBV29-1 combines with J gene TRBJ2-1; D may be TRBD2 (5 bases). V was clipped by 5 bases and J by 0 bases, with 11 bases between them. Germline assignment: CDR1 SQVTM and CDR2 ANQGSEA. The CDR3 extends over 14 amino acids. The CDR3 loop is CSVQWGASYNEQFF. The CDR3, as DNA: TGCAGCGTTCAATGGGGAGCCTCCTACAATGAGCAGTTCTTC.

In this sample, this clonotype turned up many times. This sequence joins TRBV18 and TRBJ1-1, with a tentative D call TRBD1 (5 bases). V lost 2 bases to trimming and J lost 4 bases, with 14 bases between them. The CDR3 is 15 residues long. Germline CDR1 KGHSH, CDR2 LQKENI. CDR3: CASSPSGATLTEAFF. The CDR3 coding sequence is TGTGCCAGCTCACCATCTGGGGCGACCCTCACTGAAGCTTTCTTT.

This clonotype was detected many times. The chain combines TRBV5-1 with TRBJ2-2, with unresolved D. Germline CDR1 is SGHRS and CDR2 is YFSETQ. The CDR3 contains 15 residues. V lost 0 bases to trimming and J lost 2 bases, with 8 bases between them. The DNA for the CDR3 is TGCGCCAGCAGCTTGGAGGCAGGAAACACCGGGGAGCTGTTTTTT. This codes for CASSLEAGNTGELFF.

This clonotype was found a few times. V is TRBV5-6 and J is TRBJ1-6; D is undetermined. The germline gives CDR1 SGHDT, CDR2 YYEEEE. V was clipped by 5 bases and J by 0 bases, with 12 bases between them. The CDR3 loop spans 16 amino acids. The CDR3: CASSRSLSSYNSPLHF. DNA of the CDR3: TGTGCCAGCAGTCGTTCCCTGAGCTCCTATAATTCACCCCTCCACTTT.

J is TRBJ2-5 and V is TRBV5-4; TRBD1 might be the D (6 bases). The CDR3 contains 14 residues. V was pared by 4 bases and J by 1 base, with 11 bases between. Germline values: CDR1 SGHNT, CDR2 YYREEE (reference sequence). CDR3 nucleotides: TGTGCCAGCAGCCCCGGACAGAGCCAAGAGACCCAGTACTTC. Protein sequence: CASSPGQSQETQYF.

Only a few counts were recorded for this clonotype. The V and J genes are TRBV5-4 and TRBJ1-2; D call uncertain. The CDR3 runs to 16 residues. Germline values: CDR1 SGHNT, CDR2 YYREEE (reference sequence). V was clipped by 4 bases and J by 4 bases, with 20 bases between them. The CDR3 DNA follows: TGTGCCAGCAGCCCGGGAGAGGGTTCTTTCAGCTATGGCTACACCTTC. It yields the protein CASSPGEGSFSYGYTF.

This clonotype has a count of ten or more. V is TRBV3-1 and J is TRBJ2-7; D is undetermined. The ends were cut back, 4 bases at V and 3 bases at J, with 13 bases in the middle. Per germline, CDR1 LGHDT and CDR2 YNNKEL (reference sequence). The CDR3 is 14 residues long. CDR3 bases: TGTGCCAGCAGCCCTGACAAACGGATCTACGAGCAGTACTTC. It translates to CASSPDKRIYEQYF.

At least ten counts were recorded for this clonotype. V is TRBV11-2 and J is TRBJ2-5, with TRBD1 matching 8 bases. The CDR3 has 16 amino acids. The V segment lost 5 bases and the J segment 7 bases; nucleotides outside the gene matches: 15. CDR1 is SGHAT and CDR2 is FQNNGV in the germline V gene. For the CDR3, the DNA is TGTGCCAGCAGCCCAGGGGGCGCAACCGAGGCGGTGACCCAGTACTTC. Translated, it gives CASSPGGATEAVTQYF.

This clonotype has a count of ten or more. V gene TRBV6-6 combines with J gene TRBJ2-1; TRBD2 matches at 11 bases. The CDR3 is 18 residues long. The V segment lost 2 bases and the J segment 5 bases; nucleotides outside the gene matches: 11. CDR1 and CDR2 from the germline V gene are MNHNY and SVGAGI (reference sequence). CDR3 nucleotides: TGTGCCAGCAGTTACCCCCTCGGGTTAGCGGGGGGGGACAATGAGCAGTTCTTC. It yields the protein CASSYPLGLAGGDNEQFF.

This clonotype has at least ten counts. V and J are TRBV11-2 and TRBJ2-5; no reliable D call. V lost 4 bases, J lost 1 base, and 7 bases lay in between. Germline-derived CDR1 and CDR2 are SGHAT and FQNNGV. The CDR3 sequence is 13 residues long. For the CDR3, the DNA is TGTGCCAGCAGCTCGATACTCCAAGAGACCCAGTACTTC. This translates into CASSSILQETQYF.

This clonotype occurred many times. J is TRBJ2-1 and V is TRBV7-9; no firm D call. The CDR3 runs to 13 residues. Trimming left V 2 bases short and J 8 bases short, with 10 bases between. CDR1 and CDR2 from the germline V gene are SEHNR and FQNEAQ (reference sequence). CDR3 loop: CASSLLPDDEQFF. The CDR3 DNA reads TGTGCCAGCAGCTTATTACCCGACGATGAGCAGTTCTTC.

V gene TRBV5-1 combines with J gene TRBJ2-7; D possibly matches TRBD1 or TRBD2 (5 bases each). The CDR3 runs 18 residues. The V and J ends lost 1 base and 1 base respectively, with 21 bases between them. Germline V gene data show CDR1 as SGHRS and CDR2 as YFSETQ. CDR3 nucleotide sequence: TGCGCCAGCAGCTTGCCTCTTTACCGGGACCGAACTTCCTACGAGCAGTACTTC. Translated: CASSLPLYRDRTSYEQYF.

The sample holds many counts of this clonotype. V gene TRBV9 combines with J gene TRBJ2-7; 7 bases match TRBD2. CDR3 size: 13 residues. With V trimmed by 3 bases and J by 4 bases, 4 bases remained unmatched. Germline CDR1 reads SGDLS; CDR2 reads YYNGEE. CDR3 sequence reads: CASSAGEGYEQYF. CDR3 coding DNA: TGTGCCAGCAGCGCGGGGGAGGGTTACGAGCAGTACTTC.